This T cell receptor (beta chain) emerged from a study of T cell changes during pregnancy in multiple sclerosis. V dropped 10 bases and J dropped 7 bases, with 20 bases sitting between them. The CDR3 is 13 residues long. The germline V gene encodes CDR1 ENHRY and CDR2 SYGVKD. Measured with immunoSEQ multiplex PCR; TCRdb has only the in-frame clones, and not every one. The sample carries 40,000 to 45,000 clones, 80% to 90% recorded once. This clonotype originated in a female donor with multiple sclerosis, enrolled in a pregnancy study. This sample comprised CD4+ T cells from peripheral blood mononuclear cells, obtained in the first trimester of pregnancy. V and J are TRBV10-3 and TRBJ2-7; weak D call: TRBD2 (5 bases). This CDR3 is CATNHEGRQEQYF. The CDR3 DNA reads TGTGCCACGAACCACGAGGGAAGGCAGGAGCAGTACTTC.